Below, 27 T cell receptor beta chains from the same sample are listed, as sequenced in a study of CD8+ T cells in alopecia areata. Regarding treatment: oral pan-JAK inhibitor, 5-10 mg twice daily. Reverse transcribed after extraction, RNA yielded cDNA as the sequencing template. The protocol was immunoSEQ multiplex PCR, while the TCRdb copy is restricted to in-frame clones and leaves out a portion. The data hold about 270,000 clones, with 60% observed a single time. The starting material was CD4+ T cells sorted from blood, obtained at roughly week 52, from a patient treated with tofacitinib. The receptors derive from a human donor with alopecia areata.

The chain combines TRBV30 with TRBJ1-2, with 7 bases matching TRBD1. After removal of 2 bases from V and 5 bases from J, the junction contained 8 bases not matched to a gene. Germline CDR1 and CDR2: GTSNPN and SVGIG (reference sequence). The CDR3 contains 14 residues. The CDR3 nucleotides read TGTGCCTGGAGTCTTGACAGGGCAGGTTATGGCTACACCTTC. Translated: CAWSLDRAGYGYTF.

The sample holds a few counts of this clone. This CDR3 is CASSQASGGPRNEQFF. In nucleotides, the CDR3 is TGTGCCAGCAGCCAAGCTAGCGGGGGGCCCCGCAATGAGCAGTTCTTC. The V call is TRBV4-2, the J call TRBJ2-1; 11 bases map to TRBD2. The CDR3 is made up of 16 amino acids. CDR1 is LGHNA, CDR2 YNFKEQ, per germline. V gave up 1 base and J gave up 6 bases; unmatched junction bases: 5.

This clone was seen a handful of times. V gene TRBV5-1 combines with J gene TRBJ2-7; tentatively, D is TRBD1 (5 bases). The CDR3 sequence is 14 residues long. Trimming shortened V by 0 bases and J by 5 bases, and 12 bases separated the two germline ends. In germline, CDR1 is SGHRS, CDR2 YFSETQ. CDR3 amino acids: CASSLGQSTHEQYF. The CDR3 bases are TGCGCCAGCAGCTTGGGACAGAGCACCCACGAGCAGTACTTC.

The J gene is TRBJ1-2, the V gene TRBV5-4; perhaps TRBD1 as D (6 bases). Germline V gene data show CDR1 as SGHNT and CDR2 as YYREEE (reference sequence). This CDR3 is 14 amino acids long. V lost 4 bases to trimming and J lost 6 bases, with 16 bases between them. CDR3 coding DNA: TGTGCCAGCAGCACTCGACAGGCCCCACATGGCTACACCTTC. Translating gives CASSTRQAPHGYTF.

About this clone itself: The identical CDR3 is also encoded by other nucleotide sequences in the sample. The chain links TRBV29-1 to TRBJ2-7, with D unresolved. The CDR3 loop spans 11 amino acids. The germline V gene encodes CDR1 SQVTM and CDR2 ANQGSEA. The V end lost 5 bases, the J end lost 0 bases, and 5 bases lay between the germline ends. The CDR3 reads CSVLSSYEQYF. CDR3 DNA sequence: TGCAGCGTTTTAAGCTCCTACGAGCAGTACTTC.

This clone was observed once. The chain employs TRBV29-1 and TRBJ2-7; possible D gene TRBD2, 5 bases. The CDR3 is 11 amino acids. Germline V gene data show CDR1 as SQVTM and CDR2 as ANQGSEA. V was trimmed by 5 bases and J by 4 bases, leaving 9 bases between them. The CDR3 region has the DNA TGCAGCGTTCGTCGAGGGTACGAGCAGTACTTC. This codes for CSVRRGYEQYF.

This chain connects TRBV10-3 to TRBJ1-4; D call uncertain. The CDR3 length is 11 residues. Germline V gene sequence: CDR1 ENHRY, CDR2 SYGVKD. Trimming shortened V by 4 bases and J by 6 bases, and 3 bases separated the two germline ends. DNA for the CDR3: TGTGCCATCAGTGGGGATGAAAAACTGTTTTTT. This translates into CAISGDEKLFF.

CDR3 DNA sequence: TGCAGCGTCCTAGGACTAGCGGGGGGGCTATCCTACAATGAGCAGTTCTTC. This translates into CSVLGLAGGLSYNEQFF. V usage is TRBV29-1 and J usage is TRBJ2-1; 15 bases fit TRBD2. The CDR3 contains 17 residues. Germline V gene lookup returns CDR1 SQVTM and CDR2 ANQGSEA. V trimming: 6 bases; J trimming: 1 base; junction bases outside the gene matches: 7.

CDR3 amino acids: CSVDTGIEAFF. The CDR3 region has the DNA TGCAGCGTGGACACAGGGATTGAAGCTTTCTTT. The chain recombines TRBV29-1 with TRBJ1-1; tentative D call: TRBD1 (6 bases). The germline CDR1 and CDR2 sequences are SQVTM and ANQGSEA. The CDR3 loop spans 11 amino acids. With 6 bases removed from V and 7 bases from J, the gap between germline ends came to 12 bases.

V is TRBV20-1 and J is TRBJ1-2, with D unclear. The germline V gene encodes CDR1 DFQATT and CDR2 SNEGSKA (reference sequence). This CDR3 contains 11 residues. V shed 5 bases and J shed 8 bases, with 12 bases lying between them. The CDR3: CSAVTEVGYTF. In DNA form, the CDR3 reads TGCAGTGCTGTAACAGAAGTCGGCTACACCTTC.

The chain couples TRBV5-1 to TRBJ1-4; D perhaps matches TRBD1 (6 bases). CDR1 and CDR2 (germline): SGHRS, YFSETQ. The V and J ends lost 3 bases and 4 bases respectively, with 16 bases between them. The CDR3 covers 16 residues. The CDR3: CASSSARGGGNEKLFF. The CDR3 DNA follows: TGCGCCAGCAGCTCGGCCAGGGGAGGCGGTAATGAAAAACTGTTTTTT.

The V call is TRBV4-2, the J call TRBJ2-3; the D is unclear. Trimming cost V 4 bases and J 6 bases, with 20 bases left between them. Germline V gene sequence: CDR1 LGHNA, CDR2 YNFKEQ. The CDR3 loop spans 16 amino acids. This chain's CDR3 is CASSPLRDSRGDTQYF. DNA for the CDR3: TGTGCCAGCAGCCCGCTCCGAGACTCCCGCGGTGATACGCAGTATTTT.

This clone was counted only a few times. This rearrangement joins TRBV5-6 to TRBJ2-3; 8 positions match TRBD2. Germline-derived CDR1 and CDR2 are SGHDT and YYEEEE. The CDR3 loop spans 15 amino acids. After removal of 3 bases from V and 3 bases from J, the junction contained 6 bases not matched to a gene. Here the CDR3 reads CASSSPGLETDTQYF. The CDR3 DNA reads as TGTGCCAGCAGCTCCCCGGGACTAGAAACAGATACGCAGTATTTT.

The chain has TRBV18 and TRBJ2-7; D gene unclear. The germline V gene encodes CDR1 KGHSH and CDR2 LQKENI. The CDR3 has 13 amino acids. Trimming removed 2 bases from V and 4 bases from J, with 9 bases in between. CDR3 DNA sequence: TGTGCCAGCTCACCAAACGGTGAATACGAGCAGTACTTC. Translated, it gives CASSPNGEYEQYF.

The DNA for the CDR3 is TGTGCCAGCAGCACAGAGATGAACACTGAAGCTTTCTTT. Translating it yields CASSTEMNTEAFF. J is TRBJ1-1 and V is TRBV9, with D hard to call. V was pared by 4 bases and J by 0 bases, with 7 bases between. CDR1 SGDLS and CDR2 YYNGEE come from the germline V gene. This CDR3 contains 13 residues.

The chain carries TRBV30 and TRBJ1-1; D is ambiguous. The CDR3 length is 13 residues. From germline, CDR1 is GTSNPN and CDR2 SVGIG (reference sequence). V lost 1 base to trimming and J lost 4 bases, with 10 bases between them. The CDR3 DNA sequence: TGTGCCTGGAGTGCAGGTCCCGCCACTGAAGCTTTCTTT. Translation: CAWSAGPATEAFF.

The V and J genes are TRBV7-2 and TRBJ1-2; 7 bases are shared with TRBD1. V lost 5 bases, J lost 2 bases, and 5 bases stayed unmatched. The CDR3 extends over 14 amino acids. Germline V gene lookup returns CDR1 SGHTA and CDR2 FQGNSA. The CDR3 bases are TGTGCCAGCAGCCCTTCGGGACAGAACTATGGCTACACCTTC. Its translation is CASSPSGQNYGYTF.

The CDR3 loop reads CSVEETPGDTQYF. The CDR3 nucleotides read TGCAGCGTTGAAGAAACCCCTGGGGATACGCAGTATTTT. The rearrangement uses TRBV29-1 and TRBJ2-3; D is unclear. The CDR3 covers 13 residues. Germline V gene lookup returns CDR1 SQVTM and CDR2 ANQGSEA. Trimming removed 0 bases from V and 6 bases from J, with 10 bases in between.

This clone was found a few times. Other nucleotide sequences in the sample specify the same CDR3. CDR3 amino acids: CASSLARSYEQYF. In nucleotides, the CDR3 is TGTGCCAGCAGCTTAGCGCGCTCCTACGAGCAGTACTTC. The V gene is TRBV7-2, the J gene TRBJ2-7; D remains unclear. Trimming pared 0 bases from V and 0 bases from J, leaving 3 bases between. The CDR3 sequence is 13 residues long. The germline V gene has CDR1 SGHTA and CDR2 FQGNSA.

V is TRBV5-1 and J is TRBJ1-1; 8 bases align to TRBD1. Per the germline V gene, CDR1 is SGHRS and CDR2 is YFSETQ. CDR3 length: 12 residues. V shed 3 bases, J shed 7 bases, and the junction held 2 bases outside the gene matches. CDR3 DNA sequence: TGCGCCAGCAGCTGGGGGACAGGTGAAGCTTTCTTT. Amino acids: CASSWGTGEAFF. The complete variable domain, with remaining parts taken from reference TRBV5-1 and TRBJ1-1, reads KAGVTQTPRYLIKTRGQQVTLSCSPISGHRSVSWYQQTPGQGLQFLFEYFSETQRNKGNFPGRFSGRQFSNSRSEMNVSTLELGDSALYLCASSWGTGEAFFGQGTRLTVV.

The chain links TRBV2 to TRBJ2-3, with 7 bases lining up with TRBD2. V lost 5 bases and J lost 2; bases outside the gene matches: 4. Germline lookup yields CDR1 SNHLY and CDR2 FYNNEI. The CDR3 has 14 residues. CDR3 bases: TGTGCCAGCAGTAAACTAGCGACCACAGATACGCAGTATTTT. The encoded protein is CASSKLATTDTQYF.

This clone was picked up a small number of times. The chain recombines TRBV9 with TRBJ2-2, with D hard to call. The length of the CDR3 is 13 residues. CDR1 SGDLS and CDR2 YYNGEE come from the germline V gene. With 0 bases removed from V and 9 bases from J, the gap between germline ends came to 9 bases. This CDR3 reads CASSVGAPRELFF. The CDR3, as DNA: TGTGCCAGCAGCGTAGGAGCACCGAGGGAGCTGTTTTTT. Based on the CDR3 plus reference TRBV9 and TRBJ2-2, the full variable domain is DSGVTQTPKHLITATGQRVTLRCSPRSGDLSVYWYQQSLDQGLQFLIQYYNGEERAKGNILERFSAQQFPDLHSELNLSSLELGDSALYFCASSVGAPRELFFGEGSRLTVL.

The chain joins TRBV5-8 to TRBJ2-1, with D possibly matching TRBD2 (5 bases). CDR1 and CDR2 (germline): SGHTS, YDEGEE. CDR3 size: 14 residues. V was shortened by 4 bases and J by 8 bases, with 16 bases between the two germline ends. Here the CDR3 reads CASSPLGSNHEQFF. CDR3 coding DNA: TGTGCCAGCAGCCCCCTGGGGAGCAACCATGAGCAGTTCTTC. Filled out from reference TRBV5-8 and TRBJ2-1, the complete variable domain reads EAGVTQSPTHLIKTRGQQATLRCSPISGHTSVYWYQQALGLGLQFLLWYDEGEERNRGNFPPRFSGRQFPNYSSELNVNALELEDSALYLCASSPLGSNHEQFFGPGTRLTVL.

The V call is TRBV11-2, the J call TRBJ2-3, with D perhaps assigned TRBD1 or TRBD2 (6 bases each). This CDR3 region has 15 residues. Trimming removed 0 bases at V and 4 bases at J, with 11 bases between. Germline CDR1 SGHAT, CDR2 FQNNGV. CDR3 sequence: CASSLDGGLADTQYF. For the CDR3, the DNA is TGTGCCAGCAGCTTAGACGGGGGCCTCGCAGATACGCAGTATTTT.

The chain employs TRBV29-1 and TRBJ1-1; no firm D call. Between the trimmed V and J ends, which lost 3 bases and 4 bases, there was a span of 3 bases. Germline CDR1 reads SQVTM; CDR2 reads ANQGSEA. CDR3 length: 10 amino acids. CDR3 sequence: CSVEVTEAFF. CDR3 bases: TGCAGCGTTGAGGTCACTGAAGCTTTCTTT.

This clone was found once. The V gene is TRBV29-1, the J gene TRBJ2-1; TRBD1 or TRBD2 may be the D gene (5 bases each). Germline loops: CDR1 SQVTM, CDR2 ANQGSEA. V lost 3 bases, J lost 12 bases, and 12 bases lay in between. The CDR3 consists of 11 residues. The CDR3: CSVERGSGQFF. For the CDR3, the DNA is TGCAGCGTTGAGAGGGGATCTGGGCAGTTCTTC.

The rearrangement joins TRBV5-4 to TRBJ2-3; 8 nucleotides align to TRBD2. This CDR3 region has 14 residues. Germline CDR1 reads SGHNT; CDR2 reads YYREEE (reference sequence). V was pared by 2 bases and J by 3 bases, with 2 bases of the junction left unmatched. CDR3 nucleotides: TGTGCCAGCAGCTTTAAGCGGGGGACAGATACGCAGTATTTT. Residues: CASSFKRGTDTQYF.